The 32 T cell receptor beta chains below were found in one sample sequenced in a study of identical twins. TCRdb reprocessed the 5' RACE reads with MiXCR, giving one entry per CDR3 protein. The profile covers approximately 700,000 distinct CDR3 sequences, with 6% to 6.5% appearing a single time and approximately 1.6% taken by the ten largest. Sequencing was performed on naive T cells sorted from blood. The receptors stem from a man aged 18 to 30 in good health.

The CDR3 protein is CASSLGLAGALYQETQYF. The CDR3 DNA reads TGCGCCAGCAGCTTAGGACTAGCGGGAGCCCTGTACCAAGAGACCCAGTACTTC. This chain links TRBV5-1 with TRBJ2-5; TRBD2 agrees at 13 bases. The V gene's germline CDR1 is SGHRS and CDR2 YFSETQ. The CDR3 consists of 18 residues. The V segment lost 2 bases and the J segment 0 bases; nucleotides outside the gene matches: 7.

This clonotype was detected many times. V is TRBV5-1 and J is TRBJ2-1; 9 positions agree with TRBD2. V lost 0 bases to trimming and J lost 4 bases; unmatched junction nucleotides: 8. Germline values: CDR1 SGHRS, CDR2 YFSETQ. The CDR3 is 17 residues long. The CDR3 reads CASSLVRSSGKYNEQFF. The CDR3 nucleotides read TGCGCCAGCAGCTTGGTTAGATCTAGCGGGAAATACAATGAGCAGTTCTTC.

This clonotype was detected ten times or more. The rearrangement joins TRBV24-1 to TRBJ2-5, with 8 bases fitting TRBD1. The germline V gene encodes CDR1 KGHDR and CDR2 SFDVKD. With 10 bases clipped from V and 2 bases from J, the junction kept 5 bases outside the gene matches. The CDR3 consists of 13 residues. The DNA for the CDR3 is TGTGCCACGCAGGGGGCTAGGCAAGAGACCCAGTACTTC. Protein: CATQGARQETQYF.

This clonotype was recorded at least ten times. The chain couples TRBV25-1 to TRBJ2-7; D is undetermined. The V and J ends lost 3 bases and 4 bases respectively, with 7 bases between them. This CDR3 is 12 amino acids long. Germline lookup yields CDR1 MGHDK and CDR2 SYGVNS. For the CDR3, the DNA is TGTGCCAGCAGTGATCACAGATACGAGCAGTACTTC. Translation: CASSDHRYEQYF.

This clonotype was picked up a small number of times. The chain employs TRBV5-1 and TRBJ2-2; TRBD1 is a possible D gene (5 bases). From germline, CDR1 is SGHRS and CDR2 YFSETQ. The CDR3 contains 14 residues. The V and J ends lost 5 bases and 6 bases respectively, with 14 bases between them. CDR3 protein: CASSLDSTPGELFF. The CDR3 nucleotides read TGCGCCAGCAGTTTAGACAGTACCCCCGGGGAGCTGTTTTTT.

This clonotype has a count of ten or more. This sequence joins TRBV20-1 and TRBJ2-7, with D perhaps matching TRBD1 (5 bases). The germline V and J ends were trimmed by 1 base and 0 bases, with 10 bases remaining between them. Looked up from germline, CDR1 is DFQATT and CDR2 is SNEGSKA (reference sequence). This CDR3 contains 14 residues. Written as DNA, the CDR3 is TGCAGTGCTAGAGGGGGCAGGAGCTCCTACGAGCAGTACTTC. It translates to CSARGGRSSYEQYF.

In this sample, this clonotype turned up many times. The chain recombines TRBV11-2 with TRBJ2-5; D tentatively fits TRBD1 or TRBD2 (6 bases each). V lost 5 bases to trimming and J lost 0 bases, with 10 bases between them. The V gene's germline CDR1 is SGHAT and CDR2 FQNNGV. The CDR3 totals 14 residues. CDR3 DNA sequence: TGTGCCAGCAGCCCGGGGGCCTACCAAGAGACCCAGTACTTC. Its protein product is CASSPGAYQETQYF.

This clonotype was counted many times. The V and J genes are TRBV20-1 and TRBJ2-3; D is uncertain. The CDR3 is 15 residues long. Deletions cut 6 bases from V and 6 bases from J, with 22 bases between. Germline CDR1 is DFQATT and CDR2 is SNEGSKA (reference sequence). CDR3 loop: CSARDFSKRRDTQYF. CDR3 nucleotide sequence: TGCAGTGCGCGCGATTTTAGCAAAAGGCGGGATACGCAGTATTTT.

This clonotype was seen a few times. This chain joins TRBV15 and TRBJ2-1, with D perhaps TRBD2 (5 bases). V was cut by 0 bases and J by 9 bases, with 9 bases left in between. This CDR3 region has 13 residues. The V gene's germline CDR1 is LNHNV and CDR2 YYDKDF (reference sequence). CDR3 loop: CATSRDSRGEQFF. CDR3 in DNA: TGTGCCACCAGCAGAGACAGTCGGGGTGAGCAGTTCTTC.

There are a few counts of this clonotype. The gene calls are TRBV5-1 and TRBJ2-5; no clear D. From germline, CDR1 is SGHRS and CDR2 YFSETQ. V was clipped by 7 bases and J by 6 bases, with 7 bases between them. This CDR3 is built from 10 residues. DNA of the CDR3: TGCGCCAGCCCCGTGCAGACCCAGTACTTC. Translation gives CASPVQTQYF.

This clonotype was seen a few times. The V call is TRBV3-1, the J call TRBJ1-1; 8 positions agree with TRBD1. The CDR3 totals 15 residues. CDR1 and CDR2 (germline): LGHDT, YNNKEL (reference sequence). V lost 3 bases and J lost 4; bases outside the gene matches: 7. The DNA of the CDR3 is TGTGCCAGCAGCCAGCAGGGGGCGGGTGGCACTGAAGCTTTCTTT. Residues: CASSQQGAGGTEAFF.

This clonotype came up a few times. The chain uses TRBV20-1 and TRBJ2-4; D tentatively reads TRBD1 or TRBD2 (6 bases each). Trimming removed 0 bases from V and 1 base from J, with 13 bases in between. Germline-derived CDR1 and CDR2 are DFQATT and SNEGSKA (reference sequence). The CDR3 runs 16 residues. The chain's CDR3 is CSARDQWGAAKNIQYF. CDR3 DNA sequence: TGCAGTGCTAGAGATCAGTGGGGGGCGGCCAAAAACATTCAGTACTTC.

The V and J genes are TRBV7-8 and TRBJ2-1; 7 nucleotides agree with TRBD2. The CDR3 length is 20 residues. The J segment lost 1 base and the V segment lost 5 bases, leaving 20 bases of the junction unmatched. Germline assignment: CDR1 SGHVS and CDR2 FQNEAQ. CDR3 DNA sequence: TGTGCCAGCAGCCCCCGATCTCTAGCGGTCCGGGTTCGGTCCTACAATGAGCAGTTCTTC. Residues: CASSPRSLAVRVRSYNEQFF.

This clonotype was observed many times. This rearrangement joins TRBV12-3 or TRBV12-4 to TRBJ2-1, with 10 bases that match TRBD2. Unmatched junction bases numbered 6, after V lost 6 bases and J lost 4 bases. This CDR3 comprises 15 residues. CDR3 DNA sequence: TGTGCCAGCAGCCCAACTAGCGGGGTATACAATGAGCAGTTCTTC. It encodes CASSPTSGVYNEQFF.

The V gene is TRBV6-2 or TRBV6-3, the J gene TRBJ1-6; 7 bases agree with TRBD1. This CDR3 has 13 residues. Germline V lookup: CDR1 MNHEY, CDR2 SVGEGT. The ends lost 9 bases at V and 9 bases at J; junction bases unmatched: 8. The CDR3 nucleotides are TGTGCCAGTCGGCCCGGGACAGCTTCACCCCTCCACTTT. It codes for CASRPGTASPLHF.

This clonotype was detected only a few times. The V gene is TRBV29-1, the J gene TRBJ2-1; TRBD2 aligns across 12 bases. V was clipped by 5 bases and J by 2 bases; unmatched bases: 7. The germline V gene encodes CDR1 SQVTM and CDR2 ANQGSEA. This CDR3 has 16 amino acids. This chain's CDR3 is CSVQGLAGIPYNEQFF. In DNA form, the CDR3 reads TGCAGCGTTCAAGGACTAGCGGGAATACCCTACAATGAGCAGTTCTTC.

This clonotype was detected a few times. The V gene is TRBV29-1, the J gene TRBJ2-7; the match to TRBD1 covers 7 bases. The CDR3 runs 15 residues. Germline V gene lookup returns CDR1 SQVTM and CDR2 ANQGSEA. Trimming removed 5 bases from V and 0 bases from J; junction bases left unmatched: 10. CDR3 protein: CSVLLVDRDSYEQYV. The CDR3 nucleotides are TGCAGCGTTCTTTTAGTAGACAGGGACTCCTACGAGCAGTACGTC.

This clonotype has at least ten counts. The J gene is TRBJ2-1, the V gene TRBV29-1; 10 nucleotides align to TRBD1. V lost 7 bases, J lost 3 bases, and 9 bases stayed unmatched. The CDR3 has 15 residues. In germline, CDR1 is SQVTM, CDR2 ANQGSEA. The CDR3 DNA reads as TGCAGCGCCGAGCACAGGGACAGGGGCTACAATGAGCAGTTCTTC. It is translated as CSAEHRDRGYNEQFF.

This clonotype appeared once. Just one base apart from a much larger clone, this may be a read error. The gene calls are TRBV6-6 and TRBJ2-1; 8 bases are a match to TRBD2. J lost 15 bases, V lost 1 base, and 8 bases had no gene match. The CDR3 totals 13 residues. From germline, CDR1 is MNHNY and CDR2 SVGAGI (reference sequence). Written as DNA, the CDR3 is TGTGCCAGCAGTTACTATCCGGTAGCGGGACCGTTCTTC. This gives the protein CASSYYPVAGPFF.

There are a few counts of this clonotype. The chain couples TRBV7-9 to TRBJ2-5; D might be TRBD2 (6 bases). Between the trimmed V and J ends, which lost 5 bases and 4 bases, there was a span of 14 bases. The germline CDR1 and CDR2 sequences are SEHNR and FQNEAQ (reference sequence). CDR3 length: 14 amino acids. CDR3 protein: CASSPRRGGETQYF. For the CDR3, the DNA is TGTGCCAGCAGCCCCCGGAGGGGCGGAGAGACCCAGTACTTC.

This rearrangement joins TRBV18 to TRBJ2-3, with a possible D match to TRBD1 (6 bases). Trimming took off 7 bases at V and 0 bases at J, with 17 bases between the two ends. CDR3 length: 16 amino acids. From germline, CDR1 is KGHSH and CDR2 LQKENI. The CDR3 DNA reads TGTGCCAGCTACACGGGACATCGCTCTAGCACAGATACGCAGTATTTT. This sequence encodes CASYTGHRSSTDTQYF.

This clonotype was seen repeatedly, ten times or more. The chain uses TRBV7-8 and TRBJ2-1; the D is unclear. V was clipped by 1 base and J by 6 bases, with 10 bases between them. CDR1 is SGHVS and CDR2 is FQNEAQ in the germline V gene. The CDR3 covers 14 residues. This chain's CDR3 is CASSLGNGVNEQFF. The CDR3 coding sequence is TGTGCCAGCAGCTTAGGCAATGGAGTCAATGAGCAGTTCTTC. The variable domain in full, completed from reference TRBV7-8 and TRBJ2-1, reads GAGVSQSPRYKVAKRGQDVALRCDPISGHVSLFWYQQALGQGPEFLTYFQNEAQLDKSGLPSDRFFAERPEGSVSTLKIQRTQQEDSAVYLCASSLGNGVNEQFFGPGTRLTVL.

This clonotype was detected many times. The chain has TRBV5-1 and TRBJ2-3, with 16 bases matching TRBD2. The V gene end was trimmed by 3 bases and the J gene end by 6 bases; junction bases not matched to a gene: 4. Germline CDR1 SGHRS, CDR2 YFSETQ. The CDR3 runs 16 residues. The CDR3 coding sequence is TGCGCCAGCAGCTCGGGACTAGCGGGAGGGCAGGATACGCAGTATTTT. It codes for CASSSGLAGGQDTQYF.

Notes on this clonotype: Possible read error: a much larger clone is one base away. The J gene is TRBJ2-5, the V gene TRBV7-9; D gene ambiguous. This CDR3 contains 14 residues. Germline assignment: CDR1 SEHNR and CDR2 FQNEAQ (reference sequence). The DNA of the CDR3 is TGTGCCAACAGCCCTTGGAAAGACCAAGAGACCCAGTACTTC. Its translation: CANSPWKDQETQYF.

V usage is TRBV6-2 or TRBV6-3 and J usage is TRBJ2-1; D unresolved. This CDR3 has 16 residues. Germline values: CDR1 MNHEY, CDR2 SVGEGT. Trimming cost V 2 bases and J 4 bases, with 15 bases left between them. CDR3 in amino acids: CASSYTDPTPYNEQFF. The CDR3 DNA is TGTGCCAGCAGTTACACCGACCCAACCCCATACAATGAGCAGTTCTTC.

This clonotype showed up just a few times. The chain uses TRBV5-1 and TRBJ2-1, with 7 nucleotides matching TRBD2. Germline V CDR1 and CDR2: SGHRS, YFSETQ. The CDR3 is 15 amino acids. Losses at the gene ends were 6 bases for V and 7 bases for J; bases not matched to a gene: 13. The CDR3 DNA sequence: TGCGCCAGCATAGAGGGGAGGGAGGGCCCGAATGAGCAGTTCTTC. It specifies CASIEGREGPNEQFF.

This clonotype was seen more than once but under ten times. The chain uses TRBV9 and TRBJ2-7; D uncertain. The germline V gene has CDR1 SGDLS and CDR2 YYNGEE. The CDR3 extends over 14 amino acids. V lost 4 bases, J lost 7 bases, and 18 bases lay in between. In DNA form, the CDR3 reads TGTGCCAGCAGCATCTCCTTGACGTTGGGGGAGCAGTACTTC. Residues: CASSISLTLGEQYF.

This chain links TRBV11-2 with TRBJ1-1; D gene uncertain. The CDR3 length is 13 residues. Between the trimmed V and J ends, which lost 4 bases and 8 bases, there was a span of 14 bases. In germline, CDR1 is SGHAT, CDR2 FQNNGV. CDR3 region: CASSSVQRVEAFF. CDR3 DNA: TGTGCCAGCAGCTCGGTACAGCGGGTGGAAGCTTTCTTT.

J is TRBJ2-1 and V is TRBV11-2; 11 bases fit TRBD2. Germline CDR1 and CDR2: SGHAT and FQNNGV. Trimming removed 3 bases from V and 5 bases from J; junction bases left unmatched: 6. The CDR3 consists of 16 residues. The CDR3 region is CASSFPSGRWDNEQFF. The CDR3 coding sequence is TGTGCCAGCAGCTTTCCTAGCGGGAGGTGGGACAATGAGCAGTTCTTC.

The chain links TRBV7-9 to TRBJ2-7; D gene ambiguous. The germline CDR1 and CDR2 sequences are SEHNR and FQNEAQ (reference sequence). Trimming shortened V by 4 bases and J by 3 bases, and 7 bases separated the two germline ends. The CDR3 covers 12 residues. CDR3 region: CASSSDHYEQYF. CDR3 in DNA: TGTGCCAGCAGCTCGGACCACTACGAGCAGTACTTC. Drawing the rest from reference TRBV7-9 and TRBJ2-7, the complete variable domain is DTGVSQNPRHKITKRGQNVTFRCDPISEHNRLYWYRQTLGQGPEFLTYFQNEAQLEKSRLLSDRFSAERPKGSFSTLEIQRTEQGDSAMYLCASSSDHYEQYFGPGTRLTVT.

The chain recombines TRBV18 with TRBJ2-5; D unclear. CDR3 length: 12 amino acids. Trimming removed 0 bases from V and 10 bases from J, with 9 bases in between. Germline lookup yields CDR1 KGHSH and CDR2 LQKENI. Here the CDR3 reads CASSPPRANQYF. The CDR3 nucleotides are TGTGCCAGCTCACCACCTCGCGCTAACCAGTACTTC.

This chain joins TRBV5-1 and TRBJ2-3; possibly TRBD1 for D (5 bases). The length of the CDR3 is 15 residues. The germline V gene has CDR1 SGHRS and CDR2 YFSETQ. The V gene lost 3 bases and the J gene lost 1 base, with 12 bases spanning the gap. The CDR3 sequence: CASSYRQSGTDTQYF. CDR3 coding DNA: TGCGCCAGCAGCTATAGACAGTCGGGCACAGATACGCAGTATTTT.